This TCR beta chain came from a study of T cells in Graves' hyperthyroidism and ophthalmopathy (dated by TCRdb to between 2018 and 2021). Notes on the research overall: TCR V-J signatures able to tell the groups apart were searched for in a discovery cohort of 90 to 100 patients, of whom around 42 had Graves' ophthalmopathy and 55 to 60 had stable Graves' hyperthyroidism. Prospective prediction of ophthalmopathy was tested in an independent validation cohort consisting of 18 to 20 hyperthyroidism patients and 17 patients who later progressed to ophthalmopathy. After blood sampling, hyperthyroidism patients were treated with methimazole at a starting dose of 30 mg daily, and ophthalmopathy patients were treated with high-dose intravenous methylprednisolone. In about 6 Graves' hyperthyroidism patients, the study also compared T-cell repertoires from thyroid tissue with T-cell repertoires from blood. TCR Vbeta CDR3 sequencing of 135 peripheral blood samples (around 45 ophthalmopathy, some 75 hyperthyroidism and some 17 progressor patients) is reported in the paper. The roughly 91 discovery patients were randomly divided into training and test sets at a 7:3 ratio.

Here is what the overall study found, with its caveats: A model built on a 13 V-J signature distinguished ophthalmopathy from stable hyperthyroidism, reaching 85% to 90% sensitivity and about 81% specificity in cross-validation and 80%/75% in testing. Sample size was not statistically predetermined, and blinding of investigators to group allocation was not performed. Blood samples also contained most of the expanded thyroid clonotypes (frequency above 0.001), which suggests that blood repertoires may reflect thyroid immune responses. In validation, progression to ophthalmopathy was predicted by the model with about 70% sensitivity and 72.22% specificity, a median of approximately 7.1 months before onset.

The germline V gene supplies CDR1 SGDLS and CDR2 YYNGEE. Counted from cysteine to phenylalanine, this CDR3 has 13 amino acids. Only the CDR3 DNA stays, 39 bases, in frame from base 1. The germline ends are 6 bases apart after V is trimmed by 0 bases and J by 6 bases. The sample holds many counts of this clonotype. Its antigen is still unknown. No base quality values were provided; no much bigger clone lies one nucleotide off. Stable Graves' hyperthyroidism was defined as the absence of progression to ophthalmopathy over 18 months of follow-up. Hyperthyroidism patients were newly diagnosed, with disease duration under 2 months, and aged 18 to 65 years. Exclusion was applied to patients with uncontrolled infections, other autoimmune diseases, pregnancy or lactation. Clinical symptoms, serum thyroxine and TRAb, thyroid ultrasound, and orbital computed tomography formed the basis for the diagnoses. Total RNA was extracted with Trizol reagent, and quality was checked on an Agilent 2100 Bioanalyzer.

TCR beta CDR3 regions were amplified from RNA transcripts. The TCR CDR3 was subjected to a first round of RT-PCR using the HTBI primer set and the Qiagen OneStep RT-PCR kit. The libraries were constructed in a second round of multiplex PCR and then size-selected and purified. The libraries were sequenced on an Illumina HiSeq2000 using paired-end 100 bp reads. Regarding the original processing steps: Raw data were processed with SOAPnuke, discarding reads with adapters, uncalled bases, mean Phred below 15, or no exact constant-primer or identifier match. COPE v1.2.5 was used to merge the high-quality paired reads, and each unique nucleotide sequence was defined as a clonotype. MiTCR v1.1 was used to align clonotypes to the IMGT TRBV, TRBD and TRBJ reference segments. The analysis was restricted to V-J combinations with a frequency above 0.0001, which together covered 99% to 99.2% of the repertoires. The TCS score was defined as the ratio of F50 (clonal expansion) to E x V (chaos), calculated using BLOSUM62-based TCRdist between CDR3 peptides within each V-J. Welch's t-statistics and random forest reduced just over 500 V-J features to 10 to 15, which were used in a naive Bayes classifier (R e1071). Thyroid-blood repertoire similarity was quantified with the Morisita-Horn index. TCRdb itself trimmed the public reads at Q25 with fastp, ran MiXCR and retained productive beta chains. CDR3 protein duplicates are merged, each entry listing the most common genes and DNA. The V and J calls come from TCRdb's annotation, not from the publication. This sample holds about 95,000 distinct CDR3 sequences; roughly 39% were observed only once. The ten largest make up about 10% of the sample.

The clonotype originates from a woman in her twenties or thirties with Graves' hyperthyroidism. This chain joins TRBV9 to TRBJ2-2; too little of a D gene remains to name it. Sample: peripheral blood or thyroid tissue (not recorded which). The DNA sequence reads TGTGCCAGCAGCGTAGTACTGGCCGGGGAGCTGTTTTTT. Its amino acids are CASSVVLAGELFF.